What follows are 18 T cell receptor beta chains derived from one specimen sequenced in a study of cytomegalovirus exposure and HLA in healthy donors. The PCR employed 60 Vbeta primers together with 13 Jbeta primers. Assay: immunoSEQ multiplex PCR; the TCRdb copy retains only in-frame clones and omits some. The sample includes 160,000 or so clones, 70% of them seen just once. Sequencing used PBMCs. Every receptor here comes from a man aged 18 to 30 in good health and CMV-seropositive.

The chain links TRBV11-2 to TRBJ2-3; no definite D call. The CDR3 consists of 14 residues. The germline V gene encodes CDR1 SGHAT and CDR2 FQNNGV. Trimming stripped 2 bases from V and 0 bases from J, with 6 bases between. CDR3 nucleotide sequence: TGTGCCAGCAGCTTACCCCTAAGCACAGATACGCAGTATTTT. Its translation: CASSLPLSTDTQYF.

The chain couples TRBV19 to TRBJ1-3; 7 nucleotides agree with TRBD1. The V segment lost 2 bases and the J segment 4 bases; nucleotides outside the gene matches: 5. Germline CDR1 LNHDA, CDR2 SQIVND (reference sequence). The CDR3 extends over 15 amino acids. The DNA for the CDR3 is TGTGCCAGTAGTATACTCTCGGACAGGGGAAACACCATATATTTT. This codes for CASSILSDRGNTIYF. Full variable domain (remainder filled in from reference TRBV19 and TRBJ1-3): DGGITQSPKYLFRKEGQNVTLSCEQNLNHDAMYWYRQDPGQGLRLIYYSQIVNDFQKGDIAEGYSVSREKKESFPLTVTSAQKNPTAFYLCASSILSDRGNTIYFGEGSWLTVV.

The genes are TRBV6-6 and TRBJ2-1, with 10 bases fitting TRBD1. The ends lost 6 bases at V and 6 bases at J; junction bases unmatched: 11. CDR3 length: 16 residues. Germline V gene lookup returns CDR1 MNHNY and CDR2 SVGAGI (reference sequence). The CDR3 bases are TGTGCCAGCAGCCACGTATGGGGACAGGGGAGCAATGAGCAGTTCTTC. This gives the protein CASSHVWGQGSNEQFF.

This clone was detected only once. DNA for the CDR3: TGTGCCAGCAGTGAGTTTCGGAGGACTGAAGCTTTCTTT. It is translated as CASSEFRRTEAFF. The chain combines TRBV25-1 with TRBJ1-1; no clear D gene. V gave up 3 bases and J gave up 5 bases, with 10 bases separating them. The CDR3 has 13 residues. Germline CDR1 reads MGHDK; CDR2 reads SYGVNS.

V is TRBV6-5 and J is TRBJ1-6; 9 positions match TRBD1. Trimming removed 4 bases from V and 9 bases from J; junction bases left unmatched: 7. The CDR3 is 15 amino acids. Germline V gene data show CDR1 as MNHEY and CDR2 as SVGAGI. CDR3 DNA sequence: TGTGCCAGCAGTTCCGGACAGGGGAGCGGTTCACCCCTCCACTTT. Protein product: CASSSGQGSGSPLHF.

CDR3 bases: TGTGCCAGCCTGGGCTCTAATAGACAGGGGGTGGAAGGCTACACCTTC. Its protein is CASLGSNRQGVEGYTF. The chain combines TRBV27 with TRBJ1-2; 9 bases match TRBD1. Germline V gene data show CDR1 as MNHEY and CDR2 as SMNVEV (reference sequence). Germline trimming cut 8 bases from V and 8 bases from J; bases unmatched to any gene: 18. The CDR3 is 16 residues long.

The chain recombines TRBV5-1 with TRBJ2-1, with 8 bases lining up with TRBD2. The V gene end was trimmed by 5 bases and the J gene end by 3 bases; junction bases not matched to a gene: 7. CDR3 size: 15 residues. Germline assignment: CDR1 SGHRS and CDR2 YFSETQ. CDR3 DNA: TGCGCCAGCAGGAATAGCGGGACCCACTACAATGAGCAGTTCTTC. Residues: CASRNSGTHYNEQFF.

The V call is TRBV2, the J call TRBJ1-2; weak D call: TRBD1 (6 bases). CDR1 and CDR2 from the germline V gene are SNHLY and FYNNEI. Trimming left V 2 bases short and J 6 bases short, with 16 bases between. The CDR3 runs to 15 residues. This CDR3 reads CASSEIRQGNHGYTF. The CDR3 coding sequence is TGTGCCAGCAGTGAAATAAGGCAGGGGAACCATGGCTACACCTTC.

The chain links TRBV9 to TRBJ2-2; TRBD2 matches 7 bases. Germline V gene data show CDR1 as SGDLS and CDR2 as YYNGEE. The CDR3 is made up of 16 amino acids. With V trimmed by 4 bases and J by 2 bases, 8 bases remained unmatched. CDR3 loop: CASSRQAGYNTGELFF. The DNA of the CDR3 is TGTGCCAGCAGCCGACAAGCGGGATACAACACCGGGGAGCTGTTTTTT.

This chain links TRBV30 with TRBJ2-1, with TRBD2 identical over 10 bases. Germline V gene data show CDR1 as GTSNPN and CDR2 as SVGIG (reference sequence). This CDR3 region has 13 residues. Written as DNA, the CDR3 is TGTGCATCCGGGACTAGCGCCCTCGTTGAGCAGTTCTTC. The encoded protein is CASGTSALVEQFF.

The chain combines TRBV6-4 with TRBJ1-2; D unclear. Germline V CDR1 and CDR2: MRHNA, SNTAGT. With 7 bases removed from V and 6 bases from J, the gap between germline ends came to 24 bases. The CDR3 has 16 amino acids. This CDR3 reads CASNQTVQRGGHGYTF. The CDR3 coding sequence is TGTGCCAGCAATCAGACCGTACAACGTGGTGGGCATGGCTACACCTTC.

Only one count was recorded for this clone. This chain links TRBV4-1 with TRBJ2-3; 7 nucleotides match TRBD2. With V trimmed by 0 bases and J by 1 base, 7 bases remained unmatched. Germline assignment: CDR1 MGHRA and CDR2 YSYEKL. This CDR3 is 17 amino acids long. The CDR3 here is CASSQDMGLRGTDTQYF. CDR3 in DNA: TGCGCCAGCAGCCAAGATATGGGACTACGGGGCACAGATACGCAGTATTTT.

The genes are TRBV18 and TRBJ2-1; 8 nucleotides agree with TRBD2. Trimming at V came to 2 bases and at J to 0 bases, leaving 6 bases not matched to a gene. CDR1 is KGHSH and CDR2 is LQKENI in the germline V gene. CDR3 length: 17 amino acids. Here the CDR3 DNA reads TGTGCCAGCTCACCAGCGGGGGGTAGGGTCTCCTACAATGAGCAGTTCTTC. Translating gives CASSPAGGRVSYNEQFF.

This clone appeared many times. The rearrangement joins TRBV6-5 to TRBJ2-6; TRBD2 might be the D (5 bases). Germline CDR1 is MNHEY and CDR2 is SVGAGI. The CDR3 loop spans 14 amino acids. The V end was cut by 6 bases, the J end by 3 bases, with 9 bases between. CDR3: CASRNAGGANVLTF. DNA of the CDR3: TGTGCCAGCAGAAACGCGGGTGGGGCCAACGTCCTGACTTTC.

The chain has TRBV7-9 and TRBJ2-2, with 8 positions matching TRBD1. Germline CDR1 reads SEHNR; CDR2 reads FQNEAQ (reference sequence). Trimming cost V 6 bases and J 13 bases; bases outside gene matches: 19. The CDR3 has 16 residues. CDR3 bases: TGTGCCAGCAGTCGGGTACCGGGACAGGTCGCGTCGCGGCTGTTTTTT. This translates into CASSRVPGQVASRLFF.

This chain uses TRBV6-5 with TRBJ2-6; D gene ambiguous. CDR1 and CDR2 (germline): MNHEY, SVGAGI. This CDR3 contains 14 residues. Trimming removed 6 bases from V and 0 bases from J, with 6 bases in between. The CDR3, as DNA: TGTGCCAGCAGCGCGAGCTCTGGGGCCAACGTCCTGACTTTC. Translating gives CASSASSGANVLTF.

This sequence joins TRBV19 and TRBJ2-7; tentative D call: TRBD1 (5 bases). The CDR3 is 12 residues long. The V and J ends lost 3 bases and 12 bases respectively, with 15 bases between them. Looked up from germline, CDR1 is LNHDA and CDR2 is SQIVND (reference sequence). Written as DNA, the CDR3 is TGTGCCAGTAGTATTAAACGCAGGGTAGGGTACGTC. It codes for CASSIKRRVGYV.

The chain carries TRBV6-5 and TRBJ1-2, with TRBD1 as a possible D gene (6 bases). Germline values: CDR1 MNHEY, CDR2 SVGAGI. This CDR3 region has 14 residues. V dropped 5 bases and J dropped 8 bases, with 18 bases sitting between them. The CDR3 nucleotides read TGTGCCAGCAGTAGAAGGGGGGGAGTTCCGGGCTACACCTTC. This translates into CASSRRGGVPGYTF.